This T cell receptor beta chain derives from a study of blood T cell repertoires in COVID-19. Turning to the study itself: COVID-19 samples collected from the United States, Italy and Spain covered acute and convalescent phases. From T cells, B-cell-depleted T cells, or PBMCs came the material, which was cDNA or gDNA.

Authors' methods: Amplifying reference gene primers gave estimates of nucleated cell counts. The repertoire was sequenced with immunoSEQ multiplex PCR; TCRdb's copy has only in-frame clones and lacks some. That table gives V, J and clone size, and the DNA gave D and trimming. The sample lists about 73,000 clones; approximately 92% were seen once. The CDR3 is made up of 16 amino acids. The germline V and J ends were trimmed by 2 bases and 0 bases, with 11 bases remaining between them. Germline CDR1 reads MNHNS; CDR2 reads SASEGT. This sequence was found in a man at least 80 years old with acute or convalescent COVID-19. The sample was peripheral blood. The chain recombines TRBV6-1 with TRBJ2-1; D possibly corresponds to TRBD2 (6 bases). The CDR3 DNA is TGTGCCAGCAGTGAACCCGGGGGACTCTCCTACAATGAGCAGTTCTTC. Translating it yields CASSEPGGLSYNEQFF.